This is a list of T cell receptor beta chains from one sample in a study of blood T cells in healthy people across ages. MiXCR, run by TCRdb on the 5' RACE reads, gives a single entry per CDR3 protein. The table shows hundreds of thousands of distinct CDR3 sequences, with 45% to 65% occurring only once. Source material: blood. The receptors here all came from a man between 60 and 70 years old in good health. Each CDR3 is given with its conserved first and last residue. Each record gives: V gene, J gene, CDR3 protein.

TRBV6-2/TRBV6-3,TRBJ2-7,CASRPTGGTYEQYF
TRBV20-1,TRBJ2-1,CSAPLGTWSTEQFF
TRBV3-1,TRBJ1-6,CASSQSSNSPLHF
TRBV9,TRBJ1-4,CASSVGTGGVEKLFF
TRBV12-3/TRBV12-4,TRBJ1-3,CASSSQDTIYF
TRBV2,TRBJ1-4,CASSARPSTNEKLFF
TRBV15,TRBJ1-1,CATSSPKNIRGAEAFF
TRBV20-1,TRBJ2-3,CSADGTSGGRTDTQYF
TRBV7-2,TRBJ1-6,CASSQMANSPLHF
TRBV20-1,TRBJ2-5,CSARDLETQYF
TRBV12-3/TRBV12-4,TRBJ2-4,CASSLGSGKNIQYF
TRBV20-1,TRBJ2-3,CSAVAPSTDTQYF
TRBV29-1,TRBJ2-5,CGVVTQGFSAETQYF
TRBV7-9,TRBJ2-1,CASSLTQKSSYNEQFF
TRBV7-2,TRBJ2-7,CASSPGQGGVYEQYF
TRBV29-1,TRBJ1-1,CSGQGLNTEAFF